A selection of T cell receptor beta chains follows, all from one sample in a study of blood T cell repertoires in COVID-19. Produced via immunoSEQ multiplex PCR; TCRdb's table is partial and in-frame only. Here the sample spans 150,000 to 200,000 clones, about three quarters being singletons. The sample consisted of peripheral blood. These receptors originate from a woman in her 70s with acute or convalescent COVID-19. The CDR3 runs from the conserved cysteine through the conserved F or W. The D gene is left open where the match is weak. Clone size is shown for a subset of rows, as once, few, many or a class of expanded clone.

size	V	J	D	DNA	CDR3
-	TRBV12-5	TRBJ1-1	-	TGTGCTAGTGGGGGGACTGGGGGCACTGAAGCTTTCTTT	CASGGTGGTEAFF
-	TRBV9	TRBJ1-4	-	TGTGCCAGCAGCCCTCGGGGGTCAACTAATGAAAAACTGTTTTTT	CASSPRGSTNEKLFF
-	TRBV4-2	TRBJ1-6	TRBD1	TGTGCCAGCAGCCTCAGGGGGCGGGATTCACCCCTCCACTTT	CASSLRGRDSPLHF
once	TRBV7-9	TRBJ2-4	TRBD2	TGTGCCAGCAGCCTCTTGCTAGCGGGAGACGTAGCCAAAAACATTCAGTACTTC	CASSLLLAGDVAKNIQYF
-	TRBV23-1	TRBJ2-2	-	TGCGCCAGCTTCTCGGATCGTCGAGGAAAGGGGAAGCTGTTTTTT	CASFSDRRGKGKLFF
-	TRBV9	TRBJ2-2	TRBD2	TGTGCCAGCAGCGTAGTTTCTAGCGGAAACACCGGGGAGCTGTTTTTT	CASSVVSSGNTGELFF
-	TRBV9	TRBJ2-2	TRBD2	TGTGCCAGCAGCGAGCAGCGGGAGACTATCGGGGAGCTGTTTTTT	CASSEQRETIGELFF
-	TRBV4-1	TRBJ2-2	TRBD1	TGCGCCAGCAGCCAATATGGGACAGGGAACACCGGGGAGCTGTTTTTT	CASSQYGTGNTGELFF
-	TRBV5-1	TRBJ2-7	-	TGCGCCAGCAGCATAACCCAGGGTTCCGAGCAGTACTTC	CASSITQGSEQYF
-	TRBV4-1	TRBJ2-5	-	TGCGCCAGCAGCCATCCAGATCAAGAGACCCAGTACTTC	CASSHPDQETQYF
-	TRBV19	TRBJ2-2	TRBD2	TGTGCCAGTAGTAGGGGACTAGCGGTATCGAACACCGGGGAGCTGTTTTTT	CASSRGLAVSNTGELFF
once	TRBV29-1	TRBJ1-1	TRBD1	TGCAGCGGTACCGGGACAGTGAACACTGAAGCTTTCTTT	CSGTGTVNTEAFF
-	TRBV5-1	TRBJ2-6	TRBD1	TGCGCCAGCAGATCGGACAGGGCCGTTCTCTCTGGGGCCAACGTCCTGACTTTC	CASRSDRAVLSGANVLTF
-	TRBV6-5	TRBJ2-6	-	TGTGCCACCCTACCCGGGGCCAACGTCCTGACTTTC	CATLPGANVLTF
-	TRBV6-5	TRBJ2-7	-	TGTGCCAGCAGCGACCTTCGGGAGACCTACTACGAGCAGTACTTC	CASSDLRETYYEQYF
-	TRBV19	TRBJ2-2	TRBD2	TGTGCCAGTAGCCGGACTAGCGGGGTTAACACCGGGGAGCTGTTTTTT	CASSRTSGVNTGELFF